The rows below give T cell receptor beta chains drawn from one sample of a study of blood T cell repertoires in COVID-19. Clones were read by immunoSEQ multiplex PCR, and TCRdb kept only the in-frame ones, dropping some. The sample has 250,000 to 350,000 clones, 90% seen once. The sequencing input was PBMCs or T cells enriched from blood (not recorded which). Receptor source: a young woman with acute COVID-19. The CDR3 runs from the conserved cysteine through the conserved F or W. Fields, in order: V gene, D gene, clone size, J gene, CDR3 DNA, CDR3 protein. A D gene is named only where the DNA matches it firmly. Only some rows state a clone size, as once, few, many or a class for expanded clones.

TRBV7-2	NA	NA	TRBJ2-3	TGTGCCAGCAGCTCCAACGGGAGAAATACGCAGTATTTT	CASSSNGRNTQYF
TRBV5-1	NA	NA	TRBJ1-3	TGCGCCAGCAGCCCGGGACTCGAGGGAGGAAACACCATATATTTT	CASSPGLEGGNTIYF
TRBV19	TRBD1	once	TRBJ1-4	TGTGCCAGTGGTAGGACAGGGTCCGAAAAACTGTTTTTT	CASGRTGSEKLFF
TRBV28	TRBD2	NA	TRBJ2-1	TGTGCCAGCAGTTTAACCGGGGCTAGCGGGAGGCTGGATGAGCAGTTCTTC	CASSLTGASGRLDEQFF
TRBV18	TRBD2	NA	TRBJ2-1	TGTGCCAGCTCACCACGAGGACTAGCTGTCGTCAATGAGCAGTTCTTC	CASSPRGLAVVNEQFF
TRBV6-5	TRBD2	NA	TRBJ2-7	TGTGCCAGCAGCCCCAGCGGGAGGAGCTACGAGCAGTACTTC	CASSPSGRSYEQYF
TRBV10-2	NA	NA	TRBJ2-2	TGCGCCAGCACGGCGGGAACGAACACCGGGGAGCTGTTTTTT	CASTAGTNTGELFF
TRBV6-5	NA	NA	TRBJ2-1	TGTGCCAGCAGTTACGTTGGCGGGGGCAGCTACAATGAGCAGTTCTTC	CASSYVGGGSYNEQFF
TRBV5-1	NA	once	TRBJ2-3	TGCGCCAGCGGGTTTGGCGGGAGCACAGATACGCAGTATTTT	CASGFGGSTDTQYF
TRBV10-2	TRBD1	NA	TRBJ1-4	TGCGCCACTCAAAGACAGGGAAGAGCAACTAATGAAAAACTGTTTTTT	CATQRQGRATNEKLFF
TRBV27	TRBD1	NA	TRBJ1-1	TGTGCCAGCAGTCCTTATGACCGACAGGGGGCGGAAGCTTTCTTT	CASSPYDRQGAEAFF
TRBV5-1	NA	once	TRBJ2-7	TGCGCCAGCAGCTTGTTCCGGCCAGGCCCCGAGCAGTACTTC	CASSLFRPGPEQYF
TRBV6-1	TRBD1	NA	TRBJ1-5	TGTGCCAGCAGTGAATGGGACAGCCCTCTGATTATAGTCTCTCAGCCCCAGCATTTT	CASSEWDSPLIIVSQPQHF
TRBV4-1	NA	NA	TRBJ1-6	TGCGCCAGCAGCCGACAGTCCAATAATTCACCCCTCCACTTT	CASSRQSNNSPLHF
TRBV21-1	NA	NA	TRBJ2-3	TGTGCCAGCAGCAAGGGACTAGCGGGAGGGCCGGGCACAAATACGCAGTATTTT	CASSKGLAGGPGTNTQYF